A single sample gave rise to the 21 T cell receptor beta chains below, sequenced in a study of CD8 T cells in Susac syndrome. Random hexamers served to reverse transcribe roughly 0.45 to 1 ug RNA. MiXCR was run by TCRdb on the immunoSEQ multiplex PCR reads, yielding one entry per CDR3 protein. The profile shows some 190,000 distinct CDR3 sequences, 85% to 95% of them singletons. Input material: CD4+ T cells from PBMCs. The receptors here all came from a human donor in good health.

The gene calls are TRBV4-3 and TRBJ2-4; weak D call: TRBD2 (5 bases). The CDR3 has 13 amino acids. V was trimmed by 4 bases and J by 9 bases, leaving 13 bases between them. The germline V gene has CDR1 LGHNA and CDR2 YSLEER. The CDR3 DNA sequence: TGCGCCAGCAGCCTAGTGGAGGCGAGCATTCAGTACTTC. It translates to CASSLVEASIQYF.

This chain joins TRBV6-5 and TRBJ2-1, with D unclear. The length of the CDR3 is 14 residues. Germline CDR1 MNHEY, CDR2 SVGAGI. The V end lost 6 bases, the J end lost 6 bases, and 15 bases lay between the germline ends. CDR3 sequence: CASSDLSLANEQFF. CDR3 nucleotide sequence: TGTGCCAGCAGCGACCTCTCGTTAGCCAATGAGCAGTTCTTC.

V is TRBV19 and J is TRBJ2-4, with D possibly TRBD2 on 6 matching bases. Germline V gene lookup returns CDR1 LNHDA and CDR2 SQIVND (reference sequence). There are 13 residues in the CDR3. V was clipped by 8 bases and J by 6 bases, with 14 bases between them. CDR3 sequence: CASGGTPGNIQYF. CDR3 coding DNA: TGTGCCAGTGGGGGGACTCCGGGAAACATTCAGTACTTC. The full variable domain, its missing parts supplied by reference TRBV19 and TRBJ2-4, is DGGITQSPKYLFRKEGQNVTLSCEQNLNHDAMYWYRQDPGQGLRLIYYSQIVNDFQKGDIAEGYSVSREKKESFPLTVTSAQKNPTAFYLCASGGTPGNIQYFGAGTRLSVL.

This chain uses TRBV5-1 with TRBJ1-2; TRBD1 might be the D (5 bases). The V end was cut by 0 bases, the J end by 4 bases, with 10 bases between. Germline V gives CDR1 SGHRS, CDR2 YFSETQ. This CDR3 region has 14 residues. The CDR3 spells CASSLDGGGYGYTF. In DNA form, the CDR3 reads TGCGCCAGCAGCTTGGATGGGGGGGGCTATGGCTACACCTTC.

J is TRBJ2-5 and V is TRBV29-1, with D perhaps given as TRBD1 or TRBD2 (6 bases each). CDR1 is SQVTM and CDR2 is ANQGSEA in the germline V gene. The CDR3 is 14 residues long. With 6 bases removed from V and 7 bases from J, the gap between germline ends came to 21 bases. The CDR3 DNA is TGCAGCGTCTACAGGGAGGTCGGTCGGGGGACCCAGTACTTC. Its protein product is CSVYREVGRGTQYF.

The chain has TRBV4-2 and TRBJ1-4, with D tentatively TRBD1 (6 bases). Germline V gene data show CDR1 as LGHNA and CDR2 as YNFKEQ. The V and J ends lost 4 bases and 8 bases respectively, with 14 bases between them. The CDR3 is made up of 14 amino acids. This chain's CDR3 is CASSRPGTIEKLFF. The CDR3 DNA reads as TGTGCCAGCAGCCGTCCCGGGACAATAGAAAAACTGTTTTTT.

The chain combines TRBV2 with TRBJ2-7; 8 bases match TRBD1. Germline loops: CDR1 SNHLY, CDR2 FYNNEI. The CDR3 runs to 14 residues. V gave up 7 bases and J gave up 6 bases; unmatched junction bases: 11. The CDR3 sequence: CASKSGGEAGEQYF. The CDR3 DNA reads TGTGCCAGCAAGTCAGGGGGCGAGGCCGGCGAGCAGTACTTC.

The chain combines TRBV5-1 with TRBJ2-3, with 8 bases matching TRBD1. The length of the CDR3 is 16 residues. With 4 bases clipped from V and 2 bases from J, the junction kept 9 bases outside the gene matches. The germline gives CDR1 SGHRS, CDR2 YFSETQ. DNA for the CDR3: TGCGCCAGCAGCCCTGACAGGGGATCGTTCACAGATACGCAGTATTTT. Amino acid sequence: CASSPDRGSFTDTQYF.

The chain carries TRBV9 and TRBJ1-2; TRBD1 is a possible D gene (5 bases). CDR3 length equals 14 residues. Trimming cost V 4 bases and J 2 bases, with 12 bases left between them. CDR1 and CDR2 from the germline V gene are SGDLS and YYNGEE. The CDR3 reads CASSTPGENYGYTF. The CDR3 DNA follows: TGTGCCAGCAGCACTCCGGGGGAGAACTATGGCTACACCTTC.

In this sample, this clonotype turned up once. The gene calls are TRBV2 and TRBJ2-7; D is unclear. Germline lookup yields CDR1 SNHLY and CDR2 FYNNEI. This CDR3 has 11 amino acids. The V end lost 7 bases, the J end lost 0 bases, and 4 bases lay between the germline ends. The CDR3 loop reads CASNLSYEQYV. The CDR3, as DNA: TGTGCCAGCAACCTCTCCTACGAGCAGTACGTC.

The gene calls are TRBV7-2 and TRBJ2-5; 8 bases line up with TRBD2. Germline V lookup: CDR1 SGHTA, CDR2 FQGNSA. The CDR3 consists of 15 residues. V lost 5 bases and J lost 5; bases outside the gene matches: 10. The CDR3, as DNA: TGTGCCAGCAGCCCGTACGGCGGGGGGCGGGAGACCCAGTACTTC. It yields the protein CASSPYGGGRETQYF.

The V call is TRBV5-1, the J call TRBJ2-6, with D tentatively TRBD1 or TRBD2 (5 bases each). V lost 4 bases and J 0 bases, leaving 8 bases between the germline ends. CDR3 length: 15 amino acids. CDR1 and CDR2 from the germline V gene are SGHRS and YFSETQ. CDR3 DNA sequence: TGCGCCAGCAGCCCCGGGACCTCTGGGGCCAACGTCCTGACTTTC. It is translated as CASSPGTSGANVLTF.

This chain joins TRBV19 and TRBJ1-2; 9 bases map to TRBD1. V lost 5 bases and J lost 4; bases outside the gene matches: 5. CDR1 is LNHDA, CDR2 SQIVND, per germline (reference sequence). The CDR3 is made up of 14 amino acids. The CDR3 is CASSRTGAFYGYTF. The CDR3 DNA reads TGTGCCAGTAGTCGGACAGGGGCCTTCTATGGCTACACCTTC.

This clonotype was observed a single time. The gene calls are TRBV19 and TRBJ2-2; D is unclear. V gave up 5 bases and J gave up 2 bases, with 15 bases separating them. CDR1 and CDR2 (germline): LNHDA, SQIVND (reference sequence). The CDR3 extends over 16 amino acids. CDR3 in amino acids: CASSPGRGSNTGELFF. The DNA of the CDR3 is TGTGCCAGTAGTCCTGGAAGAGGTTCCAACACCGGGGAGCTGTTTTTT.

As DNA, the CDR3 is TGTGCCAGCAGTTCTACAGGGTACCGGCAGCCCCAGCATTTT. It is translated as CASSSTGYRQPQHF. The V call is TRBV28, the J call TRBJ1-5, with D perhaps TRBD1 (6 bases). This CDR3 has 14 residues. Germline CDR1 MDHEN, CDR2 SYDVKM. V lost 4 bases to trimming and J lost 7 bases, with 14 bases between them.

The gene calls are TRBV5-4 and TRBJ1-4, with TRBD1 as a possible D gene (6 bases). The CDR3 consists of 13 residues. From germline, CDR1 is SGHNT and CDR2 YYREEE (reference sequence). The germline V and J ends were trimmed by 10 bases and 5 bases, with 15 bases remaining between them. The CDR3 bases are TGTGCCGCCTCGAGGGACAACAATGAAAAACTGTTTTTT. Amino acid sequence: CAASRDNNEKLFF.

The V and J genes are TRBV18 and TRBJ1-1; D gene ambiguous. There are 11 residues in the CDR3. V lost 5 bases and J lost 5, with 6 bases in between. Germline V gene data show CDR1 as KGHSH and CDR2 as LQKENI. The CDR3 DNA sequence: TGTGCCAGCTCATCCCGGACTGAAGCTTTCTTT. This gives the protein CASSSRTEAFF.

The gene calls are TRBV24-1 and TRBJ2-3, with D possibly matching TRBD2 (5 bases). The germline CDR1 and CDR2 sequences are KGHDR and SFDVKD. Trimming removed 0 bases at V and 1 base at J, with 13 bases between. The length of the CDR3 is 17 residues. CDR3 in DNA: TGTGCCACCAGTGATTTGCAAGGGCCCGGGGGCACAGATACGCAGTATTTT. Amino acids: CATSDLQGPGGTDTQYF.

This chain uses TRBV5-1 with TRBJ2-5; TRBD2 matches 8 bases. CDR1 is SGHRS, CDR2 YFSETQ, per germline. This CDR3 spans 16 amino acids. V shed 0 bases and J 1 base; nucleotides not matched to a gene: 5. The CDR3 region has the DNA TGCGCCAGCAGCTTGGTTCCCGGGGGGGCCCAAGAGACCCAGTACTTC. Its translation: CASSLVPGGAQETQYF.

The rearrangement uses TRBV20-1 and TRBJ1-2; D might be TRBD1 (5 bases). The germline V gene encodes CDR1 DFQATT and CDR2 SNEGSKA (reference sequence). This CDR3 is 16 amino acids long. Trimming cost V 1 base and J 6 bases, with 21 bases left between them. This CDR3 reads CSARAPPDRPGHGYTF. Written as DNA, the CDR3 is TGCAGTGCTAGAGCCCCACCTGACAGACCCGGGCATGGCTACACCTTC.

The chain combines TRBV4-2 with TRBJ1-6; 7 bases match TRBD1. The CDR3 extends over 15 amino acids. CDR1 and CDR2 (germline): LGHNA, YNFKEQ. Trimming at V came to 2 bases and at J to 7 bases, leaving 5 bases not matched to a gene. The CDR3 coding sequence is TGTGCCAGCAGCCAATCAGACAGGGAGAATTCACCCCTCCACTTT. Its protein product is CASSQSDRENSPLHF.